A single sample is the source of the 22 T cell receptor beta chains below, sequenced in a study of T-cell reconstitution after alpha-beta-depleted transplantation in children. Library preparation (for TCRbeta) was performed with unique molecular identifiers. TCRdb recomputed calls from the PCR reads with MiXCR, one row per CDR3 protein. The sample comprises hundreds of thousands of distinct CDR3 sequences, more than 20% of which are singletons, and 13% to 15% rests with the top ten. The specimen comprised PBMCs, mostly from graft donor cells, sampled 360 days after TCRalphabeta/CD19-depleted stem cell transplant. The receptors here all came from a boy younger than two who had a stem cell transplant for acute myeloid leukemia, so the T cells may come from the graft donor.

This clonotype appeared a few times. V gene TRBV5-6 combines with J gene TRBJ2-1; 7 bases agree with TRBD1. This CDR3 region has 12 residues. Germline V gene lookup returns CDR1 SGHDT and CDR2 YYEEEE. The junction had 2 bases not matched to a gene; V was cut back by 0 bases and J by 11 bases. CDR3 DNA: TGTGCCAGCAGCTTGGACAGGGGAAAGCAGTTCTTC. Translating it yields CASSLDRGKQFF.

This clonotype was seen a few times. The rearrangement uses TRBV7-2 and TRBJ2-5, with D possibly TRBD1 on 5 matching bases. Trimming cost V 2 bases and J 7 bases, with 11 bases left between them. The CDR3 runs 13 residues. The germline V gene encodes CDR1 SGHTA and CDR2 FQGNSA. The CDR3 region is CASSLKGEGTQYF. As DNA, the CDR3 is TGTGCCAGCAGCTTAAAAGGGGAAGGGACCCAGTACTTC.

The chain carries TRBV6-2 or TRBV6-3 and TRBJ2-3; D remains unclear. The CDR3 runs 13 residues. The germline V and J ends were trimmed by 7 bases and 0 bases, with 8 bases remaining between them. Germline V gene lookup returns CDR1 MNHEY and CDR2 SVGEGT. CDR3 DNA: TGTGCCAGCATCGACCTTAGCACAGATACGCAGTATTTT. It is translated as CASIDLSTDTQYF.

This sequence joins TRBV12-3 or TRBV12-4 and TRBJ2-1; possible D gene TRBD2, 6 bases. V was cut by 8 bases and J by 6 bases, with 23 bases left in between. This CDR3 contains 16 residues. CDR3 sequence (DNA): TGTGCCAGCGGAGGCGGTGGGGCCCACGGGAGCAATGAGCAGTTCTTC. This encodes CASGGGGAHGSNEQFF.

This clonotype was seen many times. The chain uses TRBV29-1 and TRBJ2-5; TRBD1 matches 10 bases. Germline CDR1 SQVTM, CDR2 ANQGSEA. The V and J ends lost 7 bases and 5 bases, in that order; junction bases with no gene match: 10. CDR3 length equals 14 residues. CDR3 in amino acids: CSAAGTGAYETQYF. The CDR3 nucleotides are TGCAGCGCCGCGGGGACAGGGGCCTACGAGACCCAGTACTTC.

This clonotype was detected ten times or more. The chain carries TRBV4-2 and TRBJ2-3; 8 bases are a match to TRBD1. V shed 3 bases and J 0 bases; nucleotides not matched to a gene: 5. CDR1 and CDR2 (germline): LGHNA, YNFKEQ. This CDR3 has 16 residues. The DNA for the CDR3 is TGTGCCAGCAGCCAGGGCGGGACAGGTAGCACAGATACGCAGTATTTT. Translating gives CASSQGGTGSTDTQYF.

The V call is TRBV7-2, the J call TRBJ2-3; 8 nucleotides line up with TRBD1. This CDR3 has 14 amino acids. J was trimmed by 8 bases and V by 5 bases; bases with no gene match: 9. Germline values: CDR1 SGHTA, CDR2 FQGNSA. CDR3 sequence reads: CASSRTGQGSTQYF. Here the CDR3 DNA reads TGTGCCAGCAGCCGAACCGGACAGGGAAGTACGCAGTATTTT.

This clonotype has just one count. The chain uses TRBV24-1 and TRBJ2-2; D is ambiguous. CDR1 KGHDR and CDR2 SFDVKD come from the germline V gene. Trimming removed 4 bases at V and 4 bases at J, with 3 bases between. The CDR3 totals 12 residues. This chain's CDR3 is CATSDITGELFF. The CDR3 DNA follows: TGTGCCACCAGTGACATCACCGGGGAGCTGTTTTTT.

There are many counts of this clonotype. The J gene is TRBJ2-5, the V gene TRBV5-5, with D maybe TRBD1 (6 bases). The CDR3 sequence is 13 residues long. The germline V and J ends were trimmed by 5 bases and 6 bases, with 14 bases remaining between them. CDR1 is SGHKS, CDR2 YYEKEE, per germline (reference sequence). DNA of the CDR3: TGTGCCAGCAGTTCTGGACAGATGAAGACCCAGTACTTC. It yields the protein CASSSGQMKTQYF. The full variable domain, rest sourced from reference TRBV5-5 and TRBJ2-5, is DAGVTQSPTHLIKTRGQQVTLRCSPISGHKSVSWYQQVLGQGPQFIFQYYEKEERGRGNFPDRFSARQFPNYSSELNVNALLLGDSALYLCASSSGQMKTQYFGPGTRLLVL.

V and J are TRBV4-3 and TRBJ2-5; no clear D. CDR1 and CDR2 (germline): LGHNA, YSLEER. There are 17 residues in the CDR3. Trimming removed 0 bases from V and 2 bases from J, with 16 bases in between. The CDR3 sequence is CASSQDLIWTEQETQYF. Here the CDR3 DNA reads TGCGCCAGCAGCCAAGACCTTATCTGGACGGAACAAGAGACCCAGTACTTC.

This rearrangement joins TRBV12-3 or TRBV12-4 to TRBJ2-3; D is undetermined. The ends were cut back, 7 bases at V and 6 bases at J, with 11 bases in the middle. The CDR3 is made up of 12 amino acids. CDR3 sequence reads: CASNALTDTQYF. CDR3 in DNA: TGTGCCAGCAACGCGTTGACCGATACGCAGTATTTT.

This chain links TRBV2 with TRBJ2-7; D remains ambiguous. Germline V lookup: CDR1 SNHLY, CDR2 FYNNEI. This CDR3 region has 11 residues. Trimming removed 2 bases from V and 5 bases from J, with 4 bases in between. The CDR3 coding sequence is TGTGCCAGCAGTGAATCCAACGAGCAGTACTTC. Translated: CASSESNEQYF.

Of note for this clonotype: This may stem from a read error, because a much larger clone lies one nucleotide away. V is TRBV4-1 and J is TRBJ2-7, with TRBD1 matching 8 bases. The trim removed 1 base at V and 7 bases at J, leaving 6 bases unmatched. The V gene's germline CDR1 is MGHRA and CDR2 YSYEKL. The CDR3 totals 14 residues. The CDR3 loop is CASSQGQGTGEQYF. CDR3 in DNA: TGCGCCAGCAGCCAAGGACAGGGGACGGGGGAGCAGTACTTC.

This clonotype appeared a few times. This chain uses TRBV7-3 with TRBJ2-1, with D possibly matching TRBD1 (5 bases). This CDR3 has 16 amino acids. Germline CDR1 and CDR2: SGHTA and FQGTGA. Trimming removed 5 bases at V and 4 bases at J, with 18 bases between. The DNA of the CDR3 is TGTGCCAGCAGCCCAGAGACCCAGGGTTCTTACAATGAGCAGTTCTTC. It codes for CASSPETQGSYNEQFF.

Ten or more counts support this clonotype. The chain couples TRBV12-3 or TRBV12-4 to TRBJ1-5; 7 bases align to TRBD1. V was pared by 4 bases and J by 2 bases, with 11 bases of the junction left unmatched. CDR3 length: 17 residues. The CDR3 nucleotides are TGTGCCAGCAGTTATTCGCGACAGGGCAGTCGCAATCAGCCCCAGCATTTT. Translated, it gives CASSYSRQGSRNQPQHF.

This clonotype came up a few times. The chain carries TRBV5-8 and TRBJ2-3; tentatively, D is TRBD2 (5 bases). The CDR3 covers 16 residues. Trimming removed 0 bases from V and 4 bases from J, with 15 bases in between. CDR1 and CDR2 (germline): SGHTS, YDEGEE. The CDR3 sequence: CASSLEGRVGADTQYF. The CDR3 DNA follows: TGTGCCAGCAGCTTGGAGGGTCGGGTGGGAGCAGATACGCAGTATTTT.

V is TRBV20-1 and J is TRBJ2-5; possible D gene TRBD1, 5 bases. V shed 2 bases and J shed 3 bases, with 10 bases lying between them. CDR3 length: 13 residues. The germline V gene has CDR1 DFQATT and CDR2 SNEGSKA (reference sequence). The CDR3: CSARRGSEETQYF. The CDR3 DNA is TGCAGTGCTAGAAGGGGTTCCGAAGAGACCCAGTACTTC.

This clonotype appeared many times. This rearrangement joins TRBV2 to TRBJ2-5; D is perhaps TRBD2 (6 bases). Trimming stripped 4 bases from V and 4 bases from J, with 16 bases between. CDR1 is SNHLY and CDR2 is FYNNEI in the germline V gene. The CDR3 contains 15 residues. The CDR3 is CASSVRYQGGETQYF. In nucleotides, the CDR3 is TGTGCCAGCAGTGTAAGGTATCAGGGAGGAGAGACCCAGTACTTC.

In this sample, this clonotype turned up many times. The J gene is TRBJ2-1, the V gene TRBV20-1, with D possibly being TRBD2 (5 bases). The CDR3 has 12 residues. V gave up 7 bases and J gave up 3 bases, with 10 bases separating them. Germline assignment: CDR1 DFQATT and CDR2 SNEGSKA (reference sequence). Written as DNA, the CDR3 is TGCAGTGTCTCACTAGTCTACAATGAGCAGTTCTTC. It translates to CSVSLVYNEQFF.

On this clonotype itself: A read error is possible here, since a much larger clone lies one base away. The chain uses TRBV29-1 and TRBJ2-5; D is perhaps TRBD1 or TRBD2 (5 bases each). Germline V lookup: CDR1 SQVTM, CDR2 ANQGSEA. Trimming removed 5 bases from V and 1 base from J, with 14 bases in between. The length of the CDR3 is 14 residues. The DNA for the CDR3 is TGCAGCGTTAATCACGATGGGGGCCAAGAGACCCAGTACTTC. It encodes CSVNHDGGQETQYF.

This clonotype was detected only a few times. The chain joins TRBV20-1 to TRBJ1-5, with D uncertain. Germline lookup yields CDR1 DFQATT and CDR2 SNEGSKA (reference sequence). The CDR3 covers 14 residues. Trimming cost V 1 base and J 3 bases, with 10 bases left between them. The CDR3 sequence is CSARGVGNNQPQHF. CDR3 coding DNA: TGCAGTGCTAGAGGCGTGGGGAACAATCAGCCCCAGCATTTT.

This chain connects TRBV20-1 to TRBJ2-7; 7 bases match TRBD2. Germline-derived CDR1 and CDR2 are DFQATT and SNEGSKA (reference sequence). CDR3 length equals 12 residues. J lost 4 bases, V lost 6 bases, and 6 bases had no gene match. CDR3: CSAAGLGYEQYF. The CDR3 nucleotides read TGCAGTGCCGCCGGACTAGGTTACGAGCAGTACTTC.